One and the same sample provided the 9 T cell receptor beta chains below, sequenced in a study of T cell responses to AZD1222 COVID-19 vaccine. Profiling relied on immunoSEQ multiplex PCR, and the TCRdb table lists in-frame clones only, not all of them. The sample has around 120,000 clones; around nine tenths are singletons. The sequencing used peripheral blood, collected 28 days after the second AZD1222 dose. These receptors all stem from an adult who received the AZD1222 COVID-19 vaccine.

This sequence joins TRBV6-6 and TRBJ2-7, with D maybe TRBD2 (6 bases). The CDR3 consists of 15 residues. CDR1 is MNHNY, CDR2 SVGAGI, per germline (reference sequence). Trimming removed 2 bases at V and 2 bases at J, with 13 bases between. CDR3 in amino acids: CASSYGFSGAYEQYF. As DNA, the CDR3 is TGTGCCAGCAGTTACGGGTTTAGCGGAGCCTACGAGCAGTACTTC.

A few counts support this clone. The chain couples TRBV30 to TRBJ1-1; D is possibly TRBD1 (5 bases). The CDR3 loop spans 14 amino acids. V shed 2 bases and J shed 1 base, with 11 bases lying between them. Germline V gene lookup returns CDR1 GTSNPN and CDR2 SVGIG (reference sequence). This CDR3 reads CAWSTGHENTEAFF. DNA for the CDR3: TGTGCCTGGAGTACCGGACACGAGAACACTGAAGCTTTCTTT.

The chain joins TRBV7-8 to TRBJ1-1; D ambiguous. Germline CDR1 and CDR2: SGHVS and FQNEAQ. V shed 5 bases and J shed 2 bases, with 12 bases lying between them. The CDR3 loop spans 14 amino acids. The CDR3 DNA reads TGTGCCAGCAGCGTAAGAGGCGTCAACACTGAAGCTTTCTTT. Protein: CASSVRGVNTEAFF.

The chain carries TRBV19 and TRBJ2-5, with 8 bases that match TRBD2. From germline, CDR1 is LNHDA and CDR2 SQIVND (reference sequence). J was trimmed by 1 base and V by 4 bases; bases with no gene match: 5. This CDR3 contains 15 residues. The CDR3 sequence is CASSTAGVVQETQYF. CDR3 DNA: TGTGCCAGTAGTACAGCGGGAGTAGTCCAAGAGACCCAGTACTTC.

The V gene is TRBV11-2, the J gene TRBJ1-2; D unresolved. CDR1 and CDR2 (germline): SGHAT, FQNNGV. V was shortened by 6 bases and J by 3 bases, with 14 bases between the two germline ends. This CDR3 has 14 residues. CDR3 sequence (DNA): TGTGCCAGCAGAGCCTCTAGGAGTCACTATGGCTACACCTTC. Protein sequence: CASRASRSHYGYTF.

The count of this clone is one. The chain employs TRBV6-2 or TRBV6-3 and TRBJ2-7; possibly TRBD1 or TRBD2 for D (6 bases each). This CDR3 region has 18 residues. The germline CDR1 and CDR2 sequences are MNHEY and SVGEGT. V was pared by 2 bases and J by 1 base, with 21 bases between. For the CDR3, the DNA is TGTGCCAGCAGTTACAACAGGGAGGTGTCAAGTATGTCCTACGAGCAGTACTTC. Translated, it gives CASSYNREVSSMSYEQYF.

The chain links TRBV27 to TRBJ2-2; TRBD2 is a possible D gene (6 bases). The CDR3 spans 14 residues. The ends were cut back, 7 bases at V and 4 bases at J, with 13 bases in the middle. CDR1 and CDR2 (germline): MNHEY, SMNVEV (reference sequence). CDR3 DNA: TGTGCCAGCAATGTGGGAGGTGCCACCGGGGAGCTGTTTTTT. Translation gives CASNVGGATGELFF.

The chain has TRBV25-1 and TRBJ2-5, with 9 bases matching TRBD1. CDR1 and CDR2 (germline): MGHDK, SYGVNS. Trimming at V came to 9 bases and at J to 5 bases, leaving 7 bases not matched to a gene. The length of the CDR3 is 13 residues. This CDR3 reads CASGTGMGETQYF. The CDR3 DNA follows: TGTGCCAGTGGGACAGGGATGGGCGAGACCCAGTACTTC. Supplemented by reference TRBV25-1 and TRBJ2-5, the full variable domain reads EADIYQTPRYLVIGTGKKITLECSQTMGHDKMYWYQQDPGMELHLIHYSYGVNSTEKGDLSSESTVSRIRTEHFPLTLESARPSHTSQYLCASGTGMGETQYFGPGTRLLVL.

V usage is TRBV18 and J usage is TRBJ2-1, with D possibly TRBD2 on 7 matching bases. Trimming cost V 0 bases and J 2 bases, with 14 bases left between them. CDR3 length: 17 amino acids. From germline, CDR1 is KGHSH and CDR2 LQKENI. CDR3 protein: CASSPPPRGGPYNEQFF. CDR3 nucleotide sequence: TGTGCCAGCTCACCACCCCCTAGGGGGGGCCCCTACAATGAGCAGTTCTTC.